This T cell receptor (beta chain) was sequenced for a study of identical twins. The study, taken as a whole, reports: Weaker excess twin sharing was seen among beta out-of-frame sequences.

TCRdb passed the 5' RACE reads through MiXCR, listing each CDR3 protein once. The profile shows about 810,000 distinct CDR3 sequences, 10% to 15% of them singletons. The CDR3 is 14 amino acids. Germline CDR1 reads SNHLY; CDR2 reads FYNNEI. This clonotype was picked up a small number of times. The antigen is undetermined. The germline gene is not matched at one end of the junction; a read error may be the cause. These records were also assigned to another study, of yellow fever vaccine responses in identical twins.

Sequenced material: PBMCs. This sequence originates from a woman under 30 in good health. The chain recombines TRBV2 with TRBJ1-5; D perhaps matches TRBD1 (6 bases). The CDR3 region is CASREDRSNQPQHF. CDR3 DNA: TGTGCCAGCAGAGAAGACAGGTCCAATCAGCCCCAGCATTTT.